These T cell receptor beta chains were read from a single sample in a study of T cells in narcolepsy. Profiling relied on immunoSEQ multiplex PCR, and the TCRdb table lists in-frame clones only, not all of them. The sample consists of about 12,000 clones, over 90% of them appearing once. Sequences were obtained from CD45RA- memory CD4+ T cells from PBMCs. The origin of the receptors is a human donor with narcolepsy. Each CDR3 is given with its conserved first and last residue. D genes are given only for firm matches. The size entry is marked missing in some rows and otherwise reads once, few, many or a size class.

>-|-|TRBJ1-3|TRBV4-2
TGTGCCAGCAGCCAAGTGGGCAAGGACTCTGGAAACACCATATATTTT
CASSQVGKDSGNTIYF
>-|-|TRBJ2-1|TRBV29-1
TGCAGCGCGGGGTTACCCAGCTCCTACAATGAGCAGTTCTTC
CSAGLPSSYNEQFF
>once|-|TRBJ2-7|TRBV27
TGTGCCAGCAGTTTCGACAGCATCTCCTACGAGCAGTACTTC
CASSFDSISYEQYF
>-|TRBD2|TRBJ2-7|TRBV7-9
TGTGCCAGCAGCTTAGATAGTAGCGGGGGGTTGCGGTACTTC
CASSLDSSGGLRYF
>few|-|TRBJ1-2|TRBV6-6
TGTGCCAGCAGTTACATCGATCGGGGAGATAATGGCTACACCTTC
CASSYIDRGDNGYTF
>-|TRBD1|TRBJ2-7|TRBV7-9
TGTGCCAGCAGCTACAGGGGCAGCTACGAGCAGTACTTC
CASSYRGSYEQYF
>-|-|TRBJ2-3|TRBV7-9
TGTGCCAGCAGCTTAGTGCTAGACTCCCTCACAGATACGCAGTATTTT
CASSLVLDSLTDTQYF
>-|-|TRBJ1-2|TRBV12-2
TGTGCAAGTCGCTTTCGGGGGACAGAATCCCTTAGCTACTATGGCTACACCTTC
CASRFRGTESLSYYGYTF
>-|-|TRBJ1-3|TRBV5-6
TGTGCCAGCAGCGTCGGTCCTGGAAACACCATATATTTT
CASSVGPGNTIYF
>-|TRBD1|TRBJ2-7|TRBV27
TGTGCCAGCAGTTGGGGACAGGGCTACGAGCAGTACTTC
CASSWGQGYEQYF
>-|TRBD2|TRBJ2-3|TRBV7-9
TGTGCCAGCAGCCCGCCGGCGGGGGGGAAGGGAGGTACGCAGTATTTT
CASSPPAGGKGGTQYF
>-|-|TRBJ1-1|TRBV27
TGTGCCAGCAGTTTGGCGGAGCTGAGGGCTGAAGCTTTCTTT
CASSLAELRAEAFF
>-|-|TRBJ2-3|TRBV7-6
TGTGCCAGCAGCCCGACTAGTATTACAGATACGCAGTATTTT
CASSPTSITDTQYF
>-|-|TRBJ2-3|TRBV5-4
TGTGCCAGCTCTGACCCTAGCGTCGGAGATACGCAGTATTTT
CASSDPSVGDTQYF
>-|TRBD1|TRBJ1-2|TRBV7-6
TGTGCCAGCAGCTTAGGCGGGAGGACAGGGGCCCCGCGAGGCTACACCTTC
CASSLGGRTGAPRGYTF
>few|-|TRBJ1-1|TRBV6-6
TGTGCCAGCAGTTCAAGGACAGCAGAAGCTTTCTTT
CASSSRTAEAFF
>-|-|TRBJ2-1|TRBV6-6
TGTGCCAGCACTCTGACAAGTCCCCGTGAGCAGTTCTTC
CASTLTSPREQFF
>-|-|TRBJ1-1|TRBV30
TGTGCCTTGGCGGAACTCAAGATGAACACTGAAGCTTTCTTT
CALAELKMNTEAFF
>-|-|TRBJ2-7|TRBV7-8
TGTGCCAGCAGCTTAGCGGTAAGGACGGAGCAGTACTTC
CASSLAVRTEQYF
>-|-|TRBJ1-1|TRBV6-5
TGTGCCAGCAGTTACGTCGGTCAGGGTAAAACTGAAGCTTTCTTT
CASSYVGQGKTEAFF
>-|-|TRBJ1-6|TRBV28
TGTGCCAGCAGTTTATATAGGGTGGATTCACCCCTCCACTTT
CASSLYRVDSPLHF
>once|-|TRBJ2-3|TRBV5-6
TGTGCCAGCAGCTTGACAGGGCCAGATACGCAGTATTTT
CASSLTGPDTQYF
>-|TRBD2|TRBJ2-1|TRBV18
TGTGCCAGCTCACCAGGCGGGGGGGCCCATGAGCAGTTCTTC
CASSPGGGAHEQFF
>-|-|TRBJ2-5|TRBV10-1
TGCGCCAGCAGTGAGGGGGGCCGGGAGACCCAGTACTTC
CASSEGGRETQYF
>-|-|TRBJ2-3|TRBV30
TGTGCCTGGAGTGTGACAGGCTTGGGGTATTTT
CAWSVTGLGYF
>-|-|TRBJ1-1|TRBV5-1
TGCGCCAGCAGATTACAACCCATGAACACTGAAGCTTTCTTT
CASRLQPMNTEAFF
>-|-|TRBJ1-2|TRBV27
TGTGCCAGCAGTTCGACAGAACTCTATGGCTACACCTTC
CASSSTELYGYTF
>-|TRBD1|TRBJ2-3|TRBV11-2
TGTGCCAGCAGCGTACAGGGGAATGATGTGACAGATACGCAGTATTTT
CASSVQGNDVTDTQYF
>-|-|TRBJ2-3|TRBV7-9
TGTGCCACCAAGATTTTCGGGGCAAGCACAGATACGCAGTATTTT
CATKIFGASTDTQYF
>-|-|TRBJ1-1|TRBV23-1
TGCGCCAGCAGTCAATCCGGTGCGAACACTGAAGCTTTCTTT
CASSQSGANTEAFF
>-|-|TRBJ1-1|TRBV27
TGTGCCAGCAGGGTCAGGGGGAACACTGAAGCTTTCTTT
CASRVRGNTEAFF
>-|-|TRBJ1-6|TRBV11-3
TGTGCCAGCAGCTTTACTGGGACACCAAATTCACCCCTCCACTTT
CASSFTGTPNSPLHF
>-|TRBD2|TRBJ2-7|TRBV6-1
TGTGCCAGCAGTAAAGCGCAAGGCGGGGGGGTTGGGGAGCAGTACTTC
CASSKAQGGGVGEQYF
>-|-|TRBJ1-1|TRBV18
TGTGCCAGCTCACAAAACGATGAAGCTTTCTTT
CASSQNDEAFF
>-|-|TRBJ2-5|TRBV7-2
TGTGCCAGCAGTCGGGATAGGGAGACCCAGTACTTC
CASSRDRETQYF
>few|TRBD1|TRBJ2-7|TRBV19
TGTGCCAGTAGTACGGACAGGTTCCTCTCCTACGAGCAGTACTTC
CASSTDRFLSYEQYF
>-|-|TRBJ1-4|TRBV7-9
TGTGCCAGCAGCTTATTGGAGGGGTCAACTAATGAAAAACTGTTTTTT
CASSLLEGSTNEKLFF
>-|-|TRBJ1-6|TRBV7-9
TGTGCCAGCAGCTTTGACAGGTTGGATTCACCCCTCCACTTT
CASSFDRLDSPLHF
>-|-|TRBJ1-5|TRBV27
TGTGCCAGCAGTTCCCAGGGATCCTCCGGTCAGCCCCAGCATTTT
CASSSQGSSGQPQHF
>once|-|TRBJ2-3|TRBV5-6
TGTGCCAGCAGCCCCCGGACAATAGATACGCAGTATTTT
CASSPRTIDTQYF
>-|-|TRBJ1-1|TRBV7-6
TGTGCCAGCAGCTTAAGCCGGGACACTGAAGCTTTCTTT
CASSLSRDTEAFF
>once|-|TRBJ1-5|TRBV19
TGTGCCAGTAGTATTTGGAGGGTTTATAGCAATCAGCCCCAGCATTTT
CASSIWRVYSNQPQHF
>-|-|TRBJ1-2|TRBV4-2
TGTGCCAGCAGCCAAGTCGCGGGGTATTCTCGGGGCTACACCTTC
CASSQVAGYSRGYTF
>-|-|TRBJ1-4|TRBV5-4
TGTGCCAGCAGCTTGGGACAGGCCTGGGGCACAACTAATGAAAAACTGTTTTTT
CASSLGQAWGTTNEKLFF
>once|-|TRBJ2-3|TRBV7-2
TGTGCCAGCAGCCTGTCAGATACGCAGTATTTT
CASSLSDTQYF
>-|-|TRBJ2-7|TRBV7-2
TGTGCCAGCAGCTTAAGGGCCAGGGTTATGTCTCGCGAGCAGTACTTC
CASSLRARVMSREQYF
>-|-|TRBJ2-3|TRBV5-4
TGTGCCAGCAGCTTTGCATCCGGAGCTGGCACAGATACGCAGTATTTT
CASSFASGAGTDTQYF
>few|-|TRBJ1-6|TRBV11-3
TGTGCCAGCAGCCACCAATCAGGGTCGGACTCACCCCTCCACTTT
CASSHQSGSDSPLHF
>-|TRBD1|TRBJ2-5|TRBV7-7
TGTGCTAGCAGCTTAGGGAGAGGGGGCGGGCAGACCCAGTACTTC
CASSLGRGGGQTQYF
>-|TRBD2|TRBJ2-7|TRBV6-5
TGTGCCAGCAAGCTAGCGGGAGGCGGGTACGAGCAGTACTTC
CASKLAGGGYEQYF
>-|TRBD1|TRBJ1-4|TRBV19
TGTGCCAGCCGGGACAGGGGAAACGGTGAAAAACTGTTTTTT
CASRDRGNGEKLFF
>-|TRBD2|TRBJ2-2|TRBV6-7
TGTGTTCGGCGGGGGGGCTTAGACACCGGGGAGCTGTTTTTT
CVRRGGLDTGELFF